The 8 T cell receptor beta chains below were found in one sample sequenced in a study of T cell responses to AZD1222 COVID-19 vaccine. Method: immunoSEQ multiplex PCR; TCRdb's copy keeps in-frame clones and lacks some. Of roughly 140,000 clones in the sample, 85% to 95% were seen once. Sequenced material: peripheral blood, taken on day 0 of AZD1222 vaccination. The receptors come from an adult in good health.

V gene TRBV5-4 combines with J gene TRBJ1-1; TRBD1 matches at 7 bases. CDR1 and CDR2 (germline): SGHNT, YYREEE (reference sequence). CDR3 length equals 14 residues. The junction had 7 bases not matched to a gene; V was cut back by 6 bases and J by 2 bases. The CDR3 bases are TGTGCCAGCACCTGGGACAGACAAAACACTGAAGCTTTCTTT. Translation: CASTWDRQNTEAFF.

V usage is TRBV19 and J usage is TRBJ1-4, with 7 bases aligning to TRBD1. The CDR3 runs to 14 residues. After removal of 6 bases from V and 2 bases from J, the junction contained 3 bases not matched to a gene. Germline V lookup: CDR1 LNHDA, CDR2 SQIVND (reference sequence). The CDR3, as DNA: TGTGCCAGTAGGAGGGGGCAGACTAATGAAAAACTGTTTTTT. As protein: CASRRGQTNEKLFF.

The DNA of the CDR3 is TGTGCCAGCAGTGACCCTGGACGGCTGAACACTGAAGCTTTCTTT. This translates into CASSDPGRLNTEAFF. The rearrangement joins TRBV6-1 to TRBJ1-1; D unresolved. V was trimmed by 3 bases and J by 0 bases, leaving 11 bases between them. The germline CDR1 and CDR2 sequences are MNHNS and SASEGT. The CDR3 spans 15 residues.

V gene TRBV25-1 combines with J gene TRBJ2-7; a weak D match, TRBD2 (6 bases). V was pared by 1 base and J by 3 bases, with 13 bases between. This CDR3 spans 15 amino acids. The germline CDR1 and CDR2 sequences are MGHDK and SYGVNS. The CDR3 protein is CASSESGGADYEQYF. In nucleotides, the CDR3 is TGTGCCAGCAGTGAATCTGGAGGGGCCGACTACGAGCAGTACTTC.

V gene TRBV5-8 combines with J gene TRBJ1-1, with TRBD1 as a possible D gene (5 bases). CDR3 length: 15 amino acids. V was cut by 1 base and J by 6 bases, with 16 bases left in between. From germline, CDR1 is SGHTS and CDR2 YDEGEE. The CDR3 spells CASSLYGRVIAEAFF. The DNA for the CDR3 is TGTGCCAGCAGCTTGTACGGCAGGGTGATTGCTGAAGCTTTCTTT.

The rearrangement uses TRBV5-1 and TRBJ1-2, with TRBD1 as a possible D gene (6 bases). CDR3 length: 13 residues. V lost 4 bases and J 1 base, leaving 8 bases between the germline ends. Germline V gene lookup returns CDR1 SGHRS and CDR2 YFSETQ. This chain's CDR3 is CASSEDSNYGYTF. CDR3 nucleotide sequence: TGCGCCAGCAGCGAGGACAGTAACTATGGCTACACCTTC.

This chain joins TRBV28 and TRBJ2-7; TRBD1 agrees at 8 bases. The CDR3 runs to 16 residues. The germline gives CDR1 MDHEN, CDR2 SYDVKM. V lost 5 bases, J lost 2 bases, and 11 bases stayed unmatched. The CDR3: CASSLQGARVTYEQYF. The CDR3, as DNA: TGTGCCAGCAGTCTCCAGGGGGCGAGAGTAACCTACGAGCAGTACTTC.

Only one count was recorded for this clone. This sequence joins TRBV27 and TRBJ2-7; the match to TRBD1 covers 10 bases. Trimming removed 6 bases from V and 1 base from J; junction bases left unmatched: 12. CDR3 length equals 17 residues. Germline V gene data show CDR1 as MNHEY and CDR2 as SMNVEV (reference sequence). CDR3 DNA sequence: TGTGCCAGCAGCCGGCGGACAGGGGGTTTTATATCCTACGAGCAGTACTTC. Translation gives CASSRRTGGFISYEQYF.